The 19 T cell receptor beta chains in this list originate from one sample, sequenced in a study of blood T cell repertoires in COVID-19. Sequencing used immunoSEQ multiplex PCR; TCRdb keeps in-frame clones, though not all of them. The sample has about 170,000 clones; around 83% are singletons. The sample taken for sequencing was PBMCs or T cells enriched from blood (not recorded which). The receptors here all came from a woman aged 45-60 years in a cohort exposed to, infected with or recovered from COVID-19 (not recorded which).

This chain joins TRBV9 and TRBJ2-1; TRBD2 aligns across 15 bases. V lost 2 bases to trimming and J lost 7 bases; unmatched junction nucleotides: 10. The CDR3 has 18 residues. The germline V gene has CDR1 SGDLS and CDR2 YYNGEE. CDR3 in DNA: TGTGCCAGCAGCGTGCGGACTAGCGGGGGGGTTTCCGTTAATGAGCAGTTCTTC. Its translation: CASSVRTSGGVSVNEQFF.

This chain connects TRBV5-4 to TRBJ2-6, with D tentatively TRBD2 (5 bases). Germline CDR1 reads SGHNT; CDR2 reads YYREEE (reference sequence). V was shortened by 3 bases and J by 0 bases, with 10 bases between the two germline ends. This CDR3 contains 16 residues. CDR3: CASSSRTGSGANVLTF. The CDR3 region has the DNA TGTGCCAGCAGCTCCCGGACTGGCTCTGGGGCCAACGTCCTGACTTTC.

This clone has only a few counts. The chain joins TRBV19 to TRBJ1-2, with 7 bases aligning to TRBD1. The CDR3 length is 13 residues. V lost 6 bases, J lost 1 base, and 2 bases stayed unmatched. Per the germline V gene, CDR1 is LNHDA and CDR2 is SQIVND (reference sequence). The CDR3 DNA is TGTGCCAGTAGGGGACAGAATAACTATGGCTACACCTTC. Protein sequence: CASRGQNNYGYTF.

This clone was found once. This chain's CDR3 is CASSFRTSGGLHEQFF. As DNA, the CDR3 is TGTGCCAGCAGCTTCCGGACTAGCGGGGGGCTCCATGAGCAGTTCTTC. This chain links TRBV7-8 with TRBJ2-1, with 14 nucleotides matching TRBD2. CDR1 SGHVS and CDR2 FQNEAQ come from the germline V gene. The CDR3 extends over 16 amino acids. V shed 3 bases and J 8 bases; nucleotides not matched to a gene: 6.

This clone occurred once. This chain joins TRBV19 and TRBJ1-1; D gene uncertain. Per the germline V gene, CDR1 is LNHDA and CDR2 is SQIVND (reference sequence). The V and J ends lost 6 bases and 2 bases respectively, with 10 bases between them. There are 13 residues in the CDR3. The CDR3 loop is CASRAPGNTEAFF. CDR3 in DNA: TGTGCCAGTAGGGCACCGGGTAACACTGAAGCTTTCTTT.

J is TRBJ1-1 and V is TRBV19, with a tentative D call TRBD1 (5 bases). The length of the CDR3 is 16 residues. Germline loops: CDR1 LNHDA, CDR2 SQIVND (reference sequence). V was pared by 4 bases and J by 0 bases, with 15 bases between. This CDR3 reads CASSTRGVGMNTEAFF. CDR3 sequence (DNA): TGTGCCAGTAGTACCCGGGGGGTCGGGATGAACACTGAAGCTTTCTTT.

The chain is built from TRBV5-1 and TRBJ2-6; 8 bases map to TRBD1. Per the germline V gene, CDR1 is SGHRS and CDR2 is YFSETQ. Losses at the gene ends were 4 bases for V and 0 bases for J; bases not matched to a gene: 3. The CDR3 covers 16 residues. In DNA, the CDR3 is TGCGCCAGCAGCATGACAGGGGACTCTGGGGCCAACGTCCTGACTTTC. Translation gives CASSMTGDSGANVLTF.

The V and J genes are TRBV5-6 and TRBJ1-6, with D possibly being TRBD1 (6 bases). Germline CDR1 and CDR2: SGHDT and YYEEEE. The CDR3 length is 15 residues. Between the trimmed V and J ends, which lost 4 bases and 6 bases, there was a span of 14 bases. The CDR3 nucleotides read TGTGCCAGCAGCCCCCCCGGACAGCTTAATTCACCCCTCCACTTT. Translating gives CASSPPGQLNSPLHF.

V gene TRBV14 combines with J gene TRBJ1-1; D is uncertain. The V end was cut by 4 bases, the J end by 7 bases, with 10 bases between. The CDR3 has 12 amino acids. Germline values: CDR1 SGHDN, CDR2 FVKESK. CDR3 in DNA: TGTGCCAGCAGCCCAGTAAGTTATGAAGCTTTCTTT. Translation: CASSPVSYEAFF.

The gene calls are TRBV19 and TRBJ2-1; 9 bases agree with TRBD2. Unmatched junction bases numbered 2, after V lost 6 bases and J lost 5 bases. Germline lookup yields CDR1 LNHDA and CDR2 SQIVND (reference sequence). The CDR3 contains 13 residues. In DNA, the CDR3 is TGTGCCAGTAGCAGCGGGGGGAACAATGAGCAGTTCTTC. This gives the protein CASSSGGNNEQFF.

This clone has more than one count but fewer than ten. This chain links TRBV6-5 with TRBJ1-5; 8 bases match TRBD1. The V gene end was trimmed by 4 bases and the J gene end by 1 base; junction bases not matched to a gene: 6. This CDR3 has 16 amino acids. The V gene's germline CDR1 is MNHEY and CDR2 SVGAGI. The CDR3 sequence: CASSSGTGASNQPQHF. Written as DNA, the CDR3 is TGTGCCAGCAGTTCTGGGACAGGAGCGAGCAATCAGCCCCAGCATTTT.

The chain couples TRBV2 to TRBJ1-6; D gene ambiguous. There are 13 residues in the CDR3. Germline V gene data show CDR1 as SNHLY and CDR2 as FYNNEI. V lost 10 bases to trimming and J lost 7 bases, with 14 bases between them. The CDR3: CAIIGVWNSPLHF. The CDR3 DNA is TGTGCCATAATCGGGGTCTGGAATTCACCCCTCCACTTT.

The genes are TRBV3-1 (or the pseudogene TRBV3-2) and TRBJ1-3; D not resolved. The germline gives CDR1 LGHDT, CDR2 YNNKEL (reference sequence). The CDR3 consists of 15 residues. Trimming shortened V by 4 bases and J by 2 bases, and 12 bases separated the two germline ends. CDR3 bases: TGTGCCAGCAGCCGAAGTGCGTCCCCTGGAAACACCATATATTTT. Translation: CASSRSASPGNTIYF.

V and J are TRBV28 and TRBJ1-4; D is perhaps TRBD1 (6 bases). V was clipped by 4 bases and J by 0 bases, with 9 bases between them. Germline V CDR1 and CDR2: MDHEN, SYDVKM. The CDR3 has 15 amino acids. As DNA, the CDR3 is TGTGCCAGCAGTTATCGACAGGCAACTAATGAAAAACTGTTTTTT. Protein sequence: CASSYRQATNEKLFF.

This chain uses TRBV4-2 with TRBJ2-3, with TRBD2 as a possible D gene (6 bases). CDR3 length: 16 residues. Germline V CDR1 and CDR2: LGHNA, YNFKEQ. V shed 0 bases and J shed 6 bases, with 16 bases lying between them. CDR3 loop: CASSQEPPGAGDTQYF. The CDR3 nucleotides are TGTGCCAGCAGCCAAGAACCTCCGGGCGCGGGGGATACGCAGTATTTT.

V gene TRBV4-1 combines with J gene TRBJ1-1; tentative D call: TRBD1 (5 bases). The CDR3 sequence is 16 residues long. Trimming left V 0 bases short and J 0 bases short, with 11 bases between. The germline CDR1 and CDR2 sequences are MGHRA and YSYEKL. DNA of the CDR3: TGCGCCAGCAGCCAAGACTGGACACAAATGAACACTGAAGCTTTCTTT. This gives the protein CASSQDWTQMNTEAFF.

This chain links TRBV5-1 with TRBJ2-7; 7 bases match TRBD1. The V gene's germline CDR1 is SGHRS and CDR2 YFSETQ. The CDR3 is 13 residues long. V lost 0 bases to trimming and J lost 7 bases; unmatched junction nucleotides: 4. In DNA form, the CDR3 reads TGCGCCAGCAGCTTGGAGACAGGGCGAGAGCAGTACTTC. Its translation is CASSLETGREQYF.

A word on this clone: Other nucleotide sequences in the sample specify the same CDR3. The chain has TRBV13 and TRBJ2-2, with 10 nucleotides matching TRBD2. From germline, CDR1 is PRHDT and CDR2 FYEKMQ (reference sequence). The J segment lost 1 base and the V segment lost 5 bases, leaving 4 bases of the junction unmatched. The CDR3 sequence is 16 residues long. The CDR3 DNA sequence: TGTGCCAGCAGCCCGTTAGCGGGAGGGAACACCGGGGAGCTGTTTTTT. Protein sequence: CASSPLAGGNTGELFF.

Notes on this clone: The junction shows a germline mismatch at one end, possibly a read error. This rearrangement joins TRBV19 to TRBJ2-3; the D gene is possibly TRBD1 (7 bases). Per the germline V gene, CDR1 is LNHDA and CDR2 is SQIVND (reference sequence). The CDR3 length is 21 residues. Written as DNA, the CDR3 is TGTGCCAGTAGTACGCAGGGGGACTGGACGATTCTCAGTTCTAGCACAGATACGCAGTACTTT. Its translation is CASSTQGDWTILSSSTDTQYF.